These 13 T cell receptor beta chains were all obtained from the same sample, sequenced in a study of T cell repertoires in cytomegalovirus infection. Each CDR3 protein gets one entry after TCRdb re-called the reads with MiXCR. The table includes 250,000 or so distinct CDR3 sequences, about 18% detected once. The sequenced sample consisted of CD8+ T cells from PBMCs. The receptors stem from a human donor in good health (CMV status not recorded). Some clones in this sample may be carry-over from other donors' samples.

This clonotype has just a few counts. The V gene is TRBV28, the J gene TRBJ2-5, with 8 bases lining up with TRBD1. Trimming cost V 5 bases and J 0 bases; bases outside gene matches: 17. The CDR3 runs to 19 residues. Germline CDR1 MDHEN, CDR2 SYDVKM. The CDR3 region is CASSTLRIQGAGNQETQYF. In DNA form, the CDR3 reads TGTGCCAGCAGTACCCTAAGGATTCAGGGGGCCGGCAACCAAGAGACCCAGTACTTC.

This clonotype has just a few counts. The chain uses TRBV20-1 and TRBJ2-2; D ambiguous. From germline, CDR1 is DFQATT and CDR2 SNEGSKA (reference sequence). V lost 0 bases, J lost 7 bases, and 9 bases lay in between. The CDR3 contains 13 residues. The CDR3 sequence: CSARDIGFGELFF. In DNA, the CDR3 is TGCAGTGCTAGAGATATCGGGTTCGGGGAGCTGTTTTTT.

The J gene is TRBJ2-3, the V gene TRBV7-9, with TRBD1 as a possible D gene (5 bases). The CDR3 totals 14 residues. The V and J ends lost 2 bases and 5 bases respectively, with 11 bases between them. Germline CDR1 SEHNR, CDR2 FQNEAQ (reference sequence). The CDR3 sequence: CASSLRGRGDTQYF. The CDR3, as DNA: TGTGCCAGCAGCTTAAGGGGAAGGGGAGATACGCAGTATTTT.

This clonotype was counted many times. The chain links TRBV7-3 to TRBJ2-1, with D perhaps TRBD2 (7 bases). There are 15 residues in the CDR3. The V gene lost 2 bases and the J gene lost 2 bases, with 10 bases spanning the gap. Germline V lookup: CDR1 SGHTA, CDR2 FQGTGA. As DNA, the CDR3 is TGTGCCAGCAGCTTAGGAGGGGGGGCCTACAATGAGCAGTTCTTC. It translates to CASSLGGGAYNEQFF.

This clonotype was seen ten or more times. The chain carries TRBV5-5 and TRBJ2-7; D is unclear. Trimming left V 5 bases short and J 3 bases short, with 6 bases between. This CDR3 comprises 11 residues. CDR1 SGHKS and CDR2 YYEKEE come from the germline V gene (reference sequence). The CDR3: CASSFDYEQYF. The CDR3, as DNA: TGTGCCAGCAGTTTTGACTACGAGCAGTACTTC.

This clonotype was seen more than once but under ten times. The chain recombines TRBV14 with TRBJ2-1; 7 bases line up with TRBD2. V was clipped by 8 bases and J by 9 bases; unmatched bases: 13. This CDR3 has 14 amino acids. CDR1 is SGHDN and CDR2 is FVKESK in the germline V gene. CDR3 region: CASAKTAGRGEQFF. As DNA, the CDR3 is TGTGCCAGCGCAAAGACCGCGGGGAGGGGTGAGCAGTTCTTC.

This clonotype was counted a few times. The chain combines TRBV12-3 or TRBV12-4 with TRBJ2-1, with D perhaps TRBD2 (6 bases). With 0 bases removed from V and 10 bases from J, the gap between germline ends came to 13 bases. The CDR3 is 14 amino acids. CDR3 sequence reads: CASSLARGGREQFF. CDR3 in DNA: TGTGCCAGCAGTTTAGCCCGGGGTGGGAGGGAGCAGTTCTTC.

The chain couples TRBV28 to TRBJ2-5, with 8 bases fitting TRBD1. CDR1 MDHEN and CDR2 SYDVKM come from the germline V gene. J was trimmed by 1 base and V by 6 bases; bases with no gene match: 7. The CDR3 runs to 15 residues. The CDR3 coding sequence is TGTGCCAGCAGCCCCCGGACAGGGATCCAAGAGACCCAGTACTTC. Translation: CASSPRTGIQETQYF.

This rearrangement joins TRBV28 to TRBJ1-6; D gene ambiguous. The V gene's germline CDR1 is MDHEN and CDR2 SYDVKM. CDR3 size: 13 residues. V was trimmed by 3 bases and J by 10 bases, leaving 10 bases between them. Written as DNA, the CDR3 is TGTGCCAGCAGTTTCGTACGGCGCTCACCCCTCCACTTT. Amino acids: CASSFVRRSPLHF.

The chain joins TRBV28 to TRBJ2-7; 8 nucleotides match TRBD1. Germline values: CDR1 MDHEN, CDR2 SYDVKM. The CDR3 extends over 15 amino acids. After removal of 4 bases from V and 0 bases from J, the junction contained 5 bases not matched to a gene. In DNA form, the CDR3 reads TGTGCCAGCAGTTCGTACAGGGGGAACTCCTACGAGCAGTACTTC. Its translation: CASSSYRGNSYEQYF.

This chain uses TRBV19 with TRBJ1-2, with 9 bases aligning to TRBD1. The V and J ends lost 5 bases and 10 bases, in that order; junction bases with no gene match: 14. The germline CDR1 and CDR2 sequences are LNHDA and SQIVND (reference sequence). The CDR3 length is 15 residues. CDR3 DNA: TGTGCCAGTAGTTCTCTTGGGACAGGGACCTCCGTCTACACCTTC. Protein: CASSSLGTGTSVYTF. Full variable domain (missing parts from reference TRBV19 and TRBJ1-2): DGGITQSPKYLFRKEGQNVTLSCEQNLNHDAMYWYRQDPGQGLRLIYYSQIVNDFQKGDIAEGYSVSREKKESFPLTVTSAQKNPTAFYLCASSSLGTGTSVYTFGSGTRLTVV.

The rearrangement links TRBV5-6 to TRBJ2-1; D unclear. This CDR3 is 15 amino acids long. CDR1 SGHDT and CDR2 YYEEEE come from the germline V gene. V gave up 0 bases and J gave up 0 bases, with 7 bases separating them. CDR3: CASSLASYSYNEQFF. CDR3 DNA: TGTGCCAGCAGCTTGGCTTCCTACTCCTACAATGAGCAGTTCTTC.

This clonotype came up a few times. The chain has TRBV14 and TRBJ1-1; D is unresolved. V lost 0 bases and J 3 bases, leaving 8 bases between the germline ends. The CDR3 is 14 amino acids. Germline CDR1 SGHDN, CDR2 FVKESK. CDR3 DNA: TGTGCCAGCAGCCAAGAACGGTCTTACACTGAAGCTTTCTTT. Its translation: CASSQERSYTEAFF.